The rows below give T cell receptor beta chains drawn from one sample of a study of shared clonotypes between healthy human individuals. The method was immunoSEQ multiplex PCR; TCRdb's version includes in-frame clones alone and lacks a portion of them. The repertoire consists of approximately 2,000,000 clones, with roughly 92% occurring once and the leading ten covering 0.37%. Input material: naive CD4+ T cells from PBMCs. These receptors were taken from a man between 18 and 29 years old in good health. Some clones in this sample may be carry-over from other donors' samples. CDR3s include the opening cysteine and the closing phenylalanine or tryptophan. D genes are given only for firm matches. Only part of the rows carry a size: once, few, many, or a class if the clone is expanded.

V gene: TRBV5-4; J gene: TRBJ1-5; D gene: TRBD1; clone size: once; CDR3 DNA: TGTGCCAGCAGCTTTCTCTTGGGACAGGGAGTGGTGGGAAGCAATCAGCCCCAGCATTTT; CDR3 protein: CASSFLLGQGVVGSNQPQHF
V gene: TRBV27; J gene: TRBJ1-5; D gene: -; clone size: -; CDR3 DNA: TGTGCCAGCAGTTTATATGCAAGGGGGGGCGGCAATCAGCCCCAGCATTTT; CDR3 protein: CASSLYARGGGNQPQHF
V gene: TRBV5-6; J gene: TRBJ2-3; D gene: -; clone size: -; CDR3 DNA: TGTGCCAGCAGCGCTACACGGGATACGCAGTATTTT; CDR3 protein: CASSATRDTQYF
V gene: TRBV2; J gene: TRBJ1-4; D gene: -; clone size: -; CDR3 DNA: TGTGCCAGCAGTGATGGGGGCGTCGGCGAAAAACTGTTTTTT; CDR3 protein: CASSDGGVGEKLFF
V gene: TRBV15; J gene: TRBJ2-7; D gene: TRBD2; clone size: once; CDR3 DNA: TGTGCCACCAGCAGAGCGGGGGGGCCCTACGAGCAGTACTTC; CDR3 protein: CATSRAGGPYEQYF
V gene: TRBV28; J gene: TRBJ1-1; D gene: -; clone size: -; CDR3 DNA: TGTGCCAGCAGTCCCACATCCTCCCGTCGGGGCAGTGAAGCTTTCTTT; CDR3 protein: CASSPTSSRRGSEAFF
V gene: TRBV11-1; J gene: TRBJ2-5; D gene: TRBD2; clone size: -; CDR3 DNA: TGTGCCAGCAGCTTAAATGCGGGAGATACGACAGAGACCCAGTACTTC; CDR3 protein: CASSLNAGDTTETQYF
V gene: TRBV2; J gene: TRBJ1-4; D gene: TRBD1; clone size: once; CDR3 DNA: TGTGCCAGCACGGGACAGGGTGGGGAAAAACTGTTTTTT; CDR3 protein: CASTGQGGEKLFF
V gene: TRBV19; J gene: TRBJ2-7; D gene: -; clone size: few; CDR3 DNA: TGTGCCACTCAAGGGGGTTTCCGGTCCTACGAGCAGTACTTC; CDR3 protein: CATQGGFRSYEQYF
V gene: TRBV27; J gene: TRBJ2-5; D gene: -; clone size: -; CDR3 DNA: TGTGCCAGCAGTTTAGACTTTCAAGAGACCCAGTACTTC; CDR3 protein: CASSLDFQETQYF
V gene: TRBV6-5; J gene: TRBJ1-1; D gene: -; clone size: -; CDR3 DNA: TGTGCCAGCAGTACAGGGTTGGGCACTGAAGCTTTCTTT; CDR3 protein: CASSTGLGTEAFF
V gene: TRBV7-9; J gene: TRBJ2-1; D gene: -; clone size: -; CDR3 DNA: TGTGCCAGCCTCTCGGGAGTTCTCAATGAGCAGTTCTTC; CDR3 protein: CASLSGVLNEQFF
V gene: TRBV2; J gene: TRBJ2-5; D gene: TRBD2; clone size: -; CDR3 DNA: TGTGCCAGCAGTGCGGCATGGCTAGCGGGAGTCTCCCAAGAGACCCAGTACTTC; CDR3 protein: CASSAAWLAGVSQETQYF
V gene: TRBV7-9; J gene: TRBJ1-3; D gene: TRBD1; clone size: -; CDR3 DNA: TGTGCCAGCAGCTTAAAGGGGCAGGGGGCGCGAAGTACTGGAAACACCATATATTTT; CDR3 protein: CASSLKGQGARSTGNTIYF
V gene: TRBV7-2; J gene: TRBJ1-2; D gene: TRBD1; clone size: -; CDR3 DNA: TGTGCCAGCAGCTTAGGGTTTGGGACAGCCTATGGCTACACCTTC; CDR3 protein: CASSLGFGTAYGYTF
V gene: TRBV6-5; J gene: TRBJ1-1; D gene: -; clone size: -; CDR3 DNA: TGTGCCAGCAGTTATTGGGAGGGGGGTGAAGCTTTCTTT; CDR3 protein: CASSYWEGGEAFF
V gene: TRBV11-2; J gene: TRBJ2-5; D gene: -; clone size: -; CDR3 DNA: TGTGCCAGCAGCTTAGAGTTCTGGACGTCTGGGGCCCGGGAGACCCAGTACTTC; CDR3 protein: CASSLEFWTSGARETQYF
V gene: TRBV6-5; J gene: TRBJ1-2; D gene: -; clone size: once; CDR3 DNA: TGTGCCAGCAGTTACGGAGCCAACTATGGCTACACCTTC; CDR3 protein: CASSYGANYGYTF
V gene: TRBV7-2; J gene: TRBJ2-2; D gene: TRBD2; clone size: -; CDR3 DNA: TGTGCCAGCAGCTTAGCTGGGACTAGTTACTACACCGGGGAGCTGTTTTTT; CDR3 protein: CASSLAGTSYYTGELFF
V gene: TRBV6-5; J gene: TRBJ1-2; D gene: -; clone size: once; CDR3 DNA: TGTGCCAGCAGTTACGGGTCAGGGGCGATTACCTATGGCTACACCTTC; CDR3 protein: CASSYGSGAITYGYTF
V gene: TRBV2; J gene: TRBJ2-7; D gene: -; clone size: -; CDR3 DNA: TGTGCCAGCAGTGGGGTGGGCTCCTACGAGCAGTACTTC; CDR3 protein: CASSGVGSYEQYF
V gene: TRBV4-1; J gene: TRBJ2-7; D gene: -; clone size: -; CDR3 DNA: TGCGCCAGCAGCCAGGTCGCTATAGGGGACCCCTACGAGCAGTACTTC; CDR3 protein: CASSQVAIGDPYEQYF
V gene: TRBV10-3; J gene: TRBJ2-2; D gene: TRBD1; clone size: -; CDR3 DNA: TGTGCCATCATGAGGGACAGGGAGGACGGGGAGCTGTTTTTT; CDR3 protein: CAIMRDREDGELFF
V gene: TRBV19; J gene: TRBJ2-7; D gene: TRBD1; clone size: -; CDR3 DNA: TGTGCCAGTAGTATAGTCGGCAGGGGGCTCTACTTC; CDR3 protein: CASSIVGRGLYF
V gene: TRBV28; J gene: TRBJ1-5; D gene: -; clone size: -; CDR3 DNA: TGTGCCAGCACCACGAGGGGTAGCAATCAGCCCCAGCATTTT; CDR3 protein: CASTTRGSNQPQHF
V gene: TRBV5-1; J gene: TRBJ2-1; D gene: TRBD2; clone size: -; CDR3 DNA: TGCGCCAGCAGCTTACTAGCGGGAGCTAGCAATGAGCAGTTCTTC; CDR3 protein: CASSLLAGASNEQFF
V gene: TRBV28; J gene: TRBJ2-3; D gene: TRBD2; clone size: once; CDR3 DNA: TGTGCCAGCCGTCAAGTAGCGGGAGCAGATACGCAGTATTTT; CDR3 protein: CASRQVAGADTQYF
V gene: TRBV4-1; J gene: TRBJ2-5; D gene: -; clone size: -; CDR3 DNA: TGCGCCAGCAGCCAGCTGGGGACGGGGTCCCAGTACTTC; CDR3 protein: CASSQLGTGSQYF
V gene: TRBV19; J gene: TRBJ2-5; D gene: -; clone size: -; CDR3 DNA: TGTGCCAGTAGTATACCGTTTAGTTCCGGAGGGCAAGAGACCCAGTACTTC; CDR3 protein: CASSIPFSSGGQETQYF
V gene: TRBV28; J gene: TRBJ2-7; D gene: -; clone size: -; CDR3 DNA: TGTGCCAGCACTTTCCCAGGGGGGTTCTACGAGCAGTACTTC; CDR3 protein: CASTFPGGFYEQYF
V gene: TRBV10-3; J gene: TRBJ1-5; D gene: TRBD1; clone size: -; CDR3 DNA: TGTGCCATCTCCGGACAGGGCCCTAATAGCAATCAGCCCCAGCATTTT; CDR3 protein: CAISGQGPNSNQPQHF
V gene: TRBV18; J gene: TRBJ2-3; D gene: -; clone size: -; CDR3 DNA: TGTGCCAGCTCACCACGTTTCGCAGCATCTAGCACAGATACGCAGTATTTT; CDR3 protein: CASSPRFAASSTDTQYF
V gene: TRBV5-1; J gene: TRBJ2-1; D gene: -; clone size: -; CDR3 DNA: TGCGCCAGCAGCTTGGATGAGGGAGGCCCGCAGAATGAGCAGTTCTTC; CDR3 protein: CASSLDEGGPQNEQFF
V gene: TRBV28; J gene: TRBJ1-2; D gene: -; clone size: -; CDR3 DNA: TGTGCCAGCAGTTTAGCGACTACCTTCTATGGCTACACCTTC; CDR3 protein: CASSLATTFYGYTF
V gene: TRBV30; J gene: TRBJ2-1; D gene: TRBD2; clone size: -; CDR3 DNA: TGTGCCTGGAGGAGAGGCGGGAGGCCATCCTACAATGAGCAGTTCTTC; CDR3 protein: CAWRRGGRPSYNEQFF
V gene: TRBV28; J gene: TRBJ2-7; D gene: TRBD2; clone size: few; CDR3 DNA: TGTGCCACCGGGAGGGCCGGGGTTAACGAGCAGTACTTC; CDR3 protein: CATGRAGVNEQYF
V gene: TRBV6-1; J gene: TRBJ1-4; D gene: -; clone size: -; CDR3 DNA: TGTGCCAGCAGGCCCCTGGGAGGGGTGAATGAAAAACTGTTTTTT; CDR3 protein: CASRPLGGVNEKLFF
V gene: TRBV5-1; J gene: TRBJ1-3; D gene: -; clone size: -; CDR3 DNA: TGCGCCAGCAGCCTTACAGGGATTGAATCTGGAAACACCATATATTTT; CDR3 protein: CASSLTGIESGNTIYF
V gene: TRBV7-9; J gene: TRBJ1-5; D gene: -; clone size: -; CDR3 DNA: TGTGCCAGCAGCTTACAGGGAAGCAATCAGCCCCAGCATTTT; CDR3 protein: CASSLQGSNQPQHF
V gene: TRBV6-1; J gene: TRBJ2-7; D gene: -; clone size: -; CDR3 DNA: TGTGCCAGCAGTGAGGGTGGATACGAGCAGTACTTC; CDR3 protein: CASSEGGYEQYF
V gene: TRBV27; J gene: TRBJ2-7; D gene: TRBD1; clone size: -; CDR3 DNA: TGTGCCAGCAGCCCTCTTGCCCGGACAGGCAGCCACGAGCAGTACTTC; CDR3 protein: CASSPLARTGSHEQYF
V gene: TRBV18; J gene: TRBJ1-1; D gene: -; clone size: -; CDR3 DNA: TGTGCCAGCTCCGGGGGGGCAAGGATCACTGAAGCTTTCTTT; CDR3 protein: CASSGGARITEAFF
V gene: TRBV7-3; J gene: TRBJ1-1; D gene: -; clone size: few; CDR3 DNA: TGTGCCAGCAGCTTCTCTGCGAACACTGAAGCTTTCTTT; CDR3 protein: CASSFSANTEAFF
V gene: TRBV28; J gene: TRBJ2-3; D gene: TRBD1; clone size: -; CDR3 DNA: TGTGCCATCCGCCAGGGGGAAGATACGCAGTATTTT; CDR3 protein: CAIRQGEDTQYF
V gene: TRBV28; J gene: TRBJ1-3; D gene: TRBD1; clone size: -; CDR3 DNA: TGTGCCAGCAGTTTTAGGGACAGGGGAGGAGACACCATATATTTT; CDR3 protein: CASSFRDRGGDTIYF
V gene: TRBV5-1; J gene: TRBJ2-1; D gene: -; clone size: -; CDR3 DNA: TGCGCCAGCAGCTTGGGCCGACCTATTGGAAATGGGAATGAGCAGTTCTTC; CDR3 protein: CASSLGRPIGNGNEQFF
V gene: TRBV27; J gene: TRBJ2-7; D gene: -; clone size: -; CDR3 DNA: TGTGCCAGCAGGTCGGTGCAGGCTTCCTACGAGCAGTACTTC; CDR3 protein: CASRSVQASYEQYF
V gene: TRBV5-1; J gene: TRBJ1-4; D gene: -; clone size: -; CDR3 DNA: TGCGCCAGCAGCGCCGGGACAACTAATGAAAAACTGTTTTTT; CDR3 protein: CASSAGTTNEKLFF
V gene: TRBV29-1; J gene: TRBJ2-1; D gene: TRBD2; clone size: -; CDR3 DNA: TGCAGCGCTAAGCGGGAGAGCTACAATGAGCAGTTCTTC; CDR3 protein: CSAKRESYNEQFF
V gene: TRBV20-1; J gene: TRBJ2-7; D gene: -; clone size: -; CDR3 DNA: TGCAGTGCCCTTGACTACGAGCAGTACTTC; CDR3 protein: CSALDYEQYF
V gene: TRBV6-1; J gene: TRBJ2-7; D gene: TRBD1; clone size: -; CDR3 DNA: TGTGCCAGCAGTGCAACCGGGACAGGTAGGAACGAGCAGTACTTC; CDR3 protein: CASSATGTGRNEQYF
V gene: TRBV7-9; J gene: TRBJ1-5; D gene: -; clone size: -; CDR3 DNA: TGTGCCAGCAGCTTAGTTGGTACAGGGTTGAGGAGTCAGCCCCAGCATTTT; CDR3 protein: CASSLVGTGLRSQPQHF
V gene: TRBV27; J gene: TRBJ1-2; D gene: -; clone size: once; CDR3 DNA: TGTGCCAGCAGTCCGATGACAGCCACCTATGGCTACACCTTC; CDR3 protein: CASSPMTATYGYTF
V gene: TRBV10-3; J gene: TRBJ1-2; D gene: TRBD1; clone size: -; CDR3 DNA: TGTGCCATCAGTGAGGGACAGGGCTTGGGCGGCTACACCTTC; CDR3 protein: CAISEGQGLGGYTF
V gene: TRBV18; J gene: TRBJ2-2; D gene: -; clone size: -; CDR3 DNA: TGTGCCAGCTCTCAAGGGACTTTGAACACCGGGGAGCTGTTTTTT; CDR3 protein: CASSQGTLNTGELFF
V gene: TRBV7-2; J gene: TRBJ2-1; D gene: -; clone size: -; CDR3 DNA: TGTGCCAGCAGCTCCGGACTTGCAGCCCCACCTTACAATGAGCAGTTCTTC; CDR3 protein: CASSSGLAAPPYNEQFF
V gene: TRBV27; J gene: TRBJ1-2; D gene: -; clone size: -; CDR3 DNA: TGTGCCAGCAGTCCCAATAATTACGGGGGTCTTTCGTATGGCTACACCTTC; CDR3 protein: CASSPNNYGGLSYGYTF
V gene: TRBV4-3; J gene: TRBJ2-3; D gene: -; clone size: -; CDR3 DNA: TGCGCCAGCAGCCTCCGTTACCGGGATCCGTGGGGAGATACGCAGTATTTT; CDR3 protein: CASSLRYRDPWGDTQYF
V gene: TRBV28; J gene: TRBJ2-1; D gene: TRBD2; clone size: -; CDR3 DNA: TGTGCCAGCAGTTTAGGGGCTAGCGGGGATTTACCCAATGAGCAGTTCTTC; CDR3 protein: CASSLGASGDLPNEQFF